The 18 T cell receptor beta chains below were found in one sample sequenced in a study of identical twins. TCRdb itself ran the 5' RACE reads through MiXCR, one entry per CDR3 protein. The sample lists 130,000 to 150,000 distinct CDR3 sequences; roughly 3.2% were seen once. Sequenced material: memory T cells sorted from blood. The receptors originated from a man aged 18 to 29 in good health.

This clonotype came up many times. The chain uses TRBV4-2 and TRBJ2-2, with a weak D call TRBD2 (6 bases). Looked up from germline, CDR1 is LGHNA and CDR2 is YNFKEQ. V lost 1 base and J lost 0, with 6 bases in between. The CDR3 totals 15 residues. The CDR3, as DNA: TGTGCCAGCAGCCAAGGGGGGGCGAACACCGGGGAGCTGTTTTTT. It encodes CASSQGGANTGELFF.

This clonotype was seen ten or more times. The rearrangement joins TRBV5-1 to TRBJ1-3; D uncertain. Germline V lookup: CDR1 SGHRS, CDR2 YFSETQ. This CDR3 region has 14 residues. Trimming cost V 4 bases and J 1 base, with 9 bases left between them. Here the CDR3 reads CASSLQGSGNTIYF. CDR3 nucleotide sequence: TGCGCCAGCAGCCTACAAGGGTCTGGAAACACCATATATTTT.

Ten or more counts support this clonotype. V gene TRBV20-1 combines with J gene TRBJ2-1, with D unresolved. CDR3 length equals 16 residues. CDR1 and CDR2 from the germline V gene are DFQATT and SNEGSKA (reference sequence). Between the trimmed V and J ends, which lost 6 bases and 1 base, there was a span of 19 bases. CDR3 coding DNA: TGCAGTGCCCCCCCATCGAGACTCTCGTCCTACAATGAGCAGTTCTTC. Translated, it gives CSAPPSRLSSYNEQFF.

This clonotype has a count of ten or more. V gene TRBV11-2 combines with J gene TRBJ2-5, with TRBD2 identical over 15 bases. Germline CDR1 and CDR2: SGHAT and FQNNGV. J lost 4 bases, V lost 1 base, and 4 bases had no gene match. The CDR3 is made up of 17 amino acids. Here the CDR3 DNA reads TGTGCCAGCAGCTTAGGTACGGGACTAGCGGGAGGAGAGACCCAGTACTTC. This sequence encodes CASSLGTGLAGGETQYF. Full variable domain (outside the CDR3, taken from reference TRBV11-2 and TRBJ2-5): EAGVAQSPRYKIIEKRQSVAFWCNPISGHATLYWYQQILGQGPKLLIQFQNNGVVDDSQLPKDRFSAERLKGVDSTLKIQPAKLEDSAVYLCASSLGTGLAGGETQYFGPGTRLLVL.

Many counts were recorded for this clonotype. J is TRBJ2-1 and V is TRBV10-2; D uncertain. Germline V CDR1 and CDR2: WSHSY, SAAADI. The V and J ends lost 6 bases and 10 bases respectively, with 10 bases between them. The CDR3 is made up of 11 amino acids. CDR3 DNA: TGCGCCAGCAGCGTCCGACACGAGCAGTTCTTC. Its protein product is CASSVRHEQFF.

This clonotype was detected many times. J is TRBJ2-1 and V is TRBV7-2; TRBD2 agrees at 8 bases. The CDR3 covers 16 residues. Trimming took 4 bases from V and 7 from J; bases not matched to a gene: 12. Germline-derived CDR1 and CDR2 are SGHTA and FQGNSA. Here the CDR3 DNA reads TGTGCCAGCAGCTCCCAGGGGACTAGGGGTCTGAATGAGCAGTTCTTC. Protein product: CASSSQGTRGLNEQFF. The complete variable domain, with remaining parts taken from reference TRBV7-2 and TRBJ2-1, reads GAGVSQSPSNKVTEKGKDVELRCDPISGHTALYWYRQSLGQGLEFLIYFQGNSAPDKSGLPSDRFSAERTGGSVSTLTIQRTQQEDSAVYLCASSSQGTRGLNEQFFGPGTRLTVL.

This clonotype was detected many times. V and J are TRBV7-2 and TRBJ2-5; tentatively, D is TRBD1 or TRBD2 (5 bases each). Germline V lookup: CDR1 SGHTA, CDR2 FQGNSA. This CDR3 contains 15 residues. V was clipped by 5 bases and J by 3 bases, with 16 bases between them. The CDR3 DNA reads as TGTGCCAGCAGCACCCCCGGGACGGCCAAAGAGACCCAGTACTTC. Residues: CASSTPGTAKETQYF.

This clonotype has a count of ten or more. V is TRBV3-1 and J is TRBJ2-1, with TRBD2 matching 9 bases. In germline, CDR1 is LGHDT, CDR2 YNNKEL (reference sequence). CDR3 size: 16 residues. Trimming took 6 bases from V and 2 from J; bases not matched to a gene: 8. The CDR3 reads CASSHLSGRTYNEQFF. The DNA of the CDR3 is TGTGCCAGCAGTCACTTAAGCGGGAGGACCTACAATGAGCAGTTCTTC.

This clonotype was seen ten or more times. The J gene is TRBJ1-2, the V gene TRBV29-1; D unclear. Germline CDR1 SQVTM, CDR2 ANQGSEA. Trimming shortened V by 5 bases and J by 8 bases, and 6 bases separated the two germline ends. CDR3 size: 9 residues. For the CDR3, the DNA is TGCAGCGTTCCCGAGGGCTACACCTTC. Translated: CSVPEGYTF.

This clonotype showed up many times. This sequence joins TRBV10-3 and TRBJ2-7; no firm D call. CDR1 and CDR2 from the germline V gene are ENHRY and SYGVKD. The CDR3 has 14 residues. The V and J ends lost 3 bases and 1 base respectively, with 10 bases between them. CDR3 nucleotides: TGTGCCATCAGTGACAAAGGATCATCCTACGAGCAGTACGTC. Its protein is CAISDKGSSYEQYV.

This clonotype was observed many times. This rearrangement joins TRBV29-1 to TRBJ2-3; no firm D call. Germline V gene data show CDR1 as SQVTM and CDR2 as ANQGSEA. V lost 3 bases and J 5 bases, leaving 6 bases between the germline ends. This CDR3 contains 11 residues. The CDR3 coding sequence is TGCAGCGTTGAGGACCTAGATACGCAGTATTTT. Its protein product is CSVEDLDTQYF.

This clonotype was counted at least ten times. The rearrangement uses TRBV12-3 or TRBV12-4 and TRBJ2-5; D gene uncertain. V lost 3 bases to trimming and J lost 2 bases, with 10 bases between them. CDR3 length: 14 amino acids. CDR3 amino acids: CASSFGSFQETQYF. In DNA, the CDR3 is TGTGCCAGCAGTTTCGGCAGCTTTCAAGAGACCCAGTACTTC.

This clonotype has ten or more counts. The gene calls are TRBV12-3 or TRBV12-4 and TRBJ2-2, with TRBD2 identical over 10 bases. Trimming took 2 bases from V and 0 from J; bases not matched to a gene: 9. The CDR3 has 19 amino acids. DNA of the CDR3: TGTGCCAGCAGTTTAAGGAGACTAGCGGGCCTCCCGAACACCGGGGAGCTGTTTTTT. It translates to CASSLRRLAGLPNTGELFF.

This clonotype has ten or more counts. The chain couples TRBV3-1 to TRBJ1-5, with D unresolved. The CDR3 contains 15 residues. Germline V lookup: CDR1 LGHDT, CDR2 YNNKEL (reference sequence). V shed 0 bases and J shed 7 bases, with 13 bases lying between them. Here the CDR3 reads CASSQDASAGQPQHF. The CDR3 coding sequence is TGTGCCAGCAGCCAAGACGCGTCGGCTGGGCAGCCCCAGCATTTT.

This clonotype was counted many times. The chain links TRBV29-1 to TRBJ1-2, with 7 bases matching TRBD1. This CDR3 region has 15 residues. V shed 2 bases and J 8 bases; nucleotides not matched to a gene: 14. Germline values: CDR1 SQVTM, CDR2 ANQGSEA. The CDR3 DNA is TGCAGCGTTGAACCACCCTGGGACAGCTGGGGGGGCTACACCTTC. It specifies CSVEPPWDSWGGYTF.

This clonotype was found many times. The rearrangement joins TRBV13 to TRBJ2-7, with TRBD2 as a possible D gene (5 bases). The ends were cut back, 5 bases at V and 6 bases at J, with 14 bases in the middle. CDR1 and CDR2 from the germline V gene are PRHDT and FYEKMQ (reference sequence). The CDR3 consists of 13 residues. CDR3 residues: CASSQELVLEQYF. Written as DNA, the CDR3 is TGTGCCAGCAGCCAGGAACTAGTCCTCGAGCAGTACTTC.

This clonotype was observed a handful of times. The chain employs TRBV18 and TRBJ2-2, with 7 nucleotides matching TRBD1. There are 15 residues in the CDR3. Germline V lookup: CDR1 KGHSH, CDR2 LQKENI. The trim removed 2 bases at V and 4 bases at J, leaving 4 bases unmatched. The CDR3: CASSPGQVPTGELFF. The CDR3 DNA reads TGTGCCAGCTCACCAGGACAGGTGCCCACCGGGGAGCTGTTTTTT.

This clonotype has only a few counts. The V call is TRBV7-9, the J call TRBJ1-1; 10 bases agree with TRBD1. In germline, CDR1 is SEHNR, CDR2 FQNEAQ (reference sequence). This CDR3 comprises 15 residues. After removal of 5 bases from V and 6 bases from J, the junction contained 9 bases not matched to a gene. The CDR3 DNA follows: TGTGCCAGCAGCCGGCGGGACAGGGGAGTTCCTGAAGCTTTCTTT. This sequence encodes CASSRRDRGVPEAFF.